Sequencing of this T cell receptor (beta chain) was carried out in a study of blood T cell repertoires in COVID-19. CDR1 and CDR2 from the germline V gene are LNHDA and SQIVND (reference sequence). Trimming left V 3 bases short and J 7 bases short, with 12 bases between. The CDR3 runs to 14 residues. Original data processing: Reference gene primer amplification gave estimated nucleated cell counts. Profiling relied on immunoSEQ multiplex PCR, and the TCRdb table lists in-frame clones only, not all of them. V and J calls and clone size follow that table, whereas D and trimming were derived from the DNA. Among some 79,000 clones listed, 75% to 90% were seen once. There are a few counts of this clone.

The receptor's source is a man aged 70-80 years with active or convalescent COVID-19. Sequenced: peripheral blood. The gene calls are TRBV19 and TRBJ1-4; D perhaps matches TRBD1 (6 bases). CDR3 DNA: TGTGCCAGTAGTATGCGGCAGGGGATTGAAAAACTGTTTTTT. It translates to CASSMRQGIEKLFF.